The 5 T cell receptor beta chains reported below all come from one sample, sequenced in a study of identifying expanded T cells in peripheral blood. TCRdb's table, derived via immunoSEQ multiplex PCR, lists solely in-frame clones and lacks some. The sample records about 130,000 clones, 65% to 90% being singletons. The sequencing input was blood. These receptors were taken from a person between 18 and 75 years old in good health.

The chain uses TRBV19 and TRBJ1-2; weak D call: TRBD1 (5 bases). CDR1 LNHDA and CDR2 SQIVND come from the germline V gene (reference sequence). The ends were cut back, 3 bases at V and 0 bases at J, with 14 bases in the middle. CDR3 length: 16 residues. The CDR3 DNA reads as TGTGCCAGTAGTATTTCTGGGGGGACCTCTAACTATGGCTACACCTTC. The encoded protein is CASSISGGTSNYGYTF.

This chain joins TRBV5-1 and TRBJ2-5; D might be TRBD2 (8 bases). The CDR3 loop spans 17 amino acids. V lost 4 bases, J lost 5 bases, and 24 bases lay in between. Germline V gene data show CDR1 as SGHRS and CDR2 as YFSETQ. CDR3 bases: TGCGCCAGCAGCCCCTCGGGGGGGACAGCGGGAGCTGAGACCCAGTACTTC. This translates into CASSPSGGTAGAETQYF.

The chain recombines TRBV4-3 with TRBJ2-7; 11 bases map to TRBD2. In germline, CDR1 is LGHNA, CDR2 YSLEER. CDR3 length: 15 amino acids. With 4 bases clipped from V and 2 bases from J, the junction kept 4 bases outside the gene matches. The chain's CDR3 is CASSPRLAGPYEQYF. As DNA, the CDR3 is TGCGCCAGCAGCCCCCGACTAGCGGGGCCCTACGAGCAGTACTTC.

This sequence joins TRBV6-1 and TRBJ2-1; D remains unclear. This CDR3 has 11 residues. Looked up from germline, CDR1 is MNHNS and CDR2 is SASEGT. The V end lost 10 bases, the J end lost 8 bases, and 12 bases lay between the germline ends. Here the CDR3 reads CAIRGGDEQFF. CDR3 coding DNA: TGTGCCATCCGCGGCGGTGATGAGCAGTTCTTC.

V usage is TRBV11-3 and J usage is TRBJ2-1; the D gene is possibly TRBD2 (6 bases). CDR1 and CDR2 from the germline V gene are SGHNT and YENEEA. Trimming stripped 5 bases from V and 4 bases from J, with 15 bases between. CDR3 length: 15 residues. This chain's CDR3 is CASSLQGAGYNEQFF. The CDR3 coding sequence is TGTGCCAGCAGCCTACAAGGGGCGGGGTACAATGAGCAGTTCTTC.